This TCR beta chain was sequenced in a study of shared clonotypes between healthy human individuals. Generated by immunoSEQ multiplex PCR, the TCRdb table keeps only in-frame clones and is missing some. The data hold 95,000 to 120,000 clones, with around two thirds observed a single time. There were no recent acute infections or vaccinations among the donors, who were healthy HIV-negative adults. The source is a woman in her thirties in good health. Specimen: memory CD8+ T cells sorted from blood. Subset of the sample: CD45RO+ cells pooled with CCR7-negative TemRA cells.

The CDR3 region has the DNA TGTGCCAGCAGCCCCGATTATCACGGAAGCCCCTACGAGCAGTACTTC. Protein sequence: CASSPDYHGSPYEQYF. The rearrangement uses TRBV5-6 and TRBJ2-7; no firm D call. Trimming removed 4 bases at V and 2 bases at J, with 19 bases between. Germline V lookup: CDR1 SGHDT, CDR2 YYEEEE. This CDR3 is built from 16 residues.